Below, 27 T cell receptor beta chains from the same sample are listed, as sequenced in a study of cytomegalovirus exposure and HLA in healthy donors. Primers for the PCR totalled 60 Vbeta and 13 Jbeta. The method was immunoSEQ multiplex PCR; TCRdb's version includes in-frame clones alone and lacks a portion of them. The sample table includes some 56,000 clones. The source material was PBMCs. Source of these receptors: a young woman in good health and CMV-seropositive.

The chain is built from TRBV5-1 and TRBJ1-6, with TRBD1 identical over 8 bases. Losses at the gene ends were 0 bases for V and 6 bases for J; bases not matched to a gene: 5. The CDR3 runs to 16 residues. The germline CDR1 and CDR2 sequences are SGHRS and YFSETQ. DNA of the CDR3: TGCGCCAGCAGCTTGGGACCACAGGGGGGTAATTCACCCCTCCACTTT. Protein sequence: CASSLGPQGGNSPLHF.

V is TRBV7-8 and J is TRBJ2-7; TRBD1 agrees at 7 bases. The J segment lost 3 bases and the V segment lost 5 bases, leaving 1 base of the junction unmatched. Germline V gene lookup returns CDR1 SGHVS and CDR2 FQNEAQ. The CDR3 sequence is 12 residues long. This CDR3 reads CASSPGGYEQYF. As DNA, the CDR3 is TGTGCCAGCAGCCCAGGGGGCTACGAGCAGTACTTC.

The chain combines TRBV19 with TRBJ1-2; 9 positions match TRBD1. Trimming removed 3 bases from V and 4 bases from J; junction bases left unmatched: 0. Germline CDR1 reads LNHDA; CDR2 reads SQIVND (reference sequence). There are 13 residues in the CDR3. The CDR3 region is CASSMGQGYGYTF. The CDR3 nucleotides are TGTGCCAGTAGTATGGGACAGGGCTATGGCTACACCTTC.

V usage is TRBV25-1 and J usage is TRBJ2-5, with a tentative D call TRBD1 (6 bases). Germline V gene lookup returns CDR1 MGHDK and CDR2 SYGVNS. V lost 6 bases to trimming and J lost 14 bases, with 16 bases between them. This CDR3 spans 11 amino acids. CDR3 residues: CASRHRDTGYF. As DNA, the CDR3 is TGTGCCAGCAGGCACCGGGACACGGGTTACTTC.

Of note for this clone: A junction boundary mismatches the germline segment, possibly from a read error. The CDR3 DNA reads as TGCAGCGTCGAAGGGGCAGTTGGGACTGAAGCTTTCTTT. This translates into CSVEGAVGTEAFF. The genes are TRBV29-1 and TRBJ1-1; weak D call: TRBD1 (5 bases). The CDR3 totals 13 residues. CDR1 SQVTM and CDR2 ANQGSEA come from the germline V gene.

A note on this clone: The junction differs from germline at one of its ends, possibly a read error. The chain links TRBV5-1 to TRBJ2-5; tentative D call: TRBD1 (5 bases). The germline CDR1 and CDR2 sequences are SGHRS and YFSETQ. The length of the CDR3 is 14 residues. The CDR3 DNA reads TGCGCCAGCAGCTTGGATGGGGCGGTTGAGAACCAGTACTTC. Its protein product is CASSLDGAVENQYF.

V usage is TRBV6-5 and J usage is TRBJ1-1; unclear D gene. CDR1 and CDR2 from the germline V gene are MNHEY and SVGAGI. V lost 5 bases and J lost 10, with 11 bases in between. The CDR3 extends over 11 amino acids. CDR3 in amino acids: CASSDGVGAFF. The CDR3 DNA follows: TGTGCCAGCAGTGACGGGGTCGGAGCTTTCTTT.

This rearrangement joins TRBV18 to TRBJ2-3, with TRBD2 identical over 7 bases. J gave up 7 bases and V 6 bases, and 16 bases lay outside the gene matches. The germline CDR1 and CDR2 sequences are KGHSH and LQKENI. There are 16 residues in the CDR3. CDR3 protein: CASSETGAAGENTQYF. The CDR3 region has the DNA TGTGCCAGCTCCGAAACAGGAGCTGCGGGGGAGAATACGCAGTATTTT.

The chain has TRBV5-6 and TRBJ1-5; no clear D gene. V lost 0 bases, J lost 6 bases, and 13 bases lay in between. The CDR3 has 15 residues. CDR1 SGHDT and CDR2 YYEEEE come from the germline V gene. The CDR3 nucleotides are TGTGCCAGCAGCTTGGGATTCGAGTCTGGTCAGCCCCAGCATTTT. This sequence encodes CASSLGFESGQPQHF.

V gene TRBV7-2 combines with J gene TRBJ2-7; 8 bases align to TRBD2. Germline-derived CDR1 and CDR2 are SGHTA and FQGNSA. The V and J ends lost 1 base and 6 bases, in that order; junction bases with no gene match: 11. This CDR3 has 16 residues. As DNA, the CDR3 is TGTGCCAGCAGCTTAGAGGGCCTCGGGGGGGCCAGCGAGCAGTACTTC. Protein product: CASSLEGLGGASEQYF.

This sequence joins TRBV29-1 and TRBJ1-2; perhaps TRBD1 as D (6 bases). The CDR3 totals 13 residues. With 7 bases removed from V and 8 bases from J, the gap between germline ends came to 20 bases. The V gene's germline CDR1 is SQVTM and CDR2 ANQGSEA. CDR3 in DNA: TGCAGCGCCAACTCAATGAATGGGGGCGGCTACACCTTC. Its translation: CSANSMNGGGYTF.

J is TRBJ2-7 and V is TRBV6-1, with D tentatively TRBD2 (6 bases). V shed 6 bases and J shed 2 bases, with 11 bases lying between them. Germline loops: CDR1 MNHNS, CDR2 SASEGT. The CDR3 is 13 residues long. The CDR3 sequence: CASSAGPTYEQYF. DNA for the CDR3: TGTGCCAGCAGCGCGGGACCCACCTACGAGCAGTACTTC.

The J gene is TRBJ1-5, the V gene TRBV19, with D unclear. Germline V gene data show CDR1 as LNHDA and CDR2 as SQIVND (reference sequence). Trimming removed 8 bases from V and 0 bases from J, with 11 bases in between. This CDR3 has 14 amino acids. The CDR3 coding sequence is TGTGCCAGTGGTGGGCCAGATAGCAATCAGCCCCAGCATTTT. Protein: CASGGPDSNQPQHF. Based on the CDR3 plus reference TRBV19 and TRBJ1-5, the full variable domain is DGGITQSPKYLFRKEGQNVTLSCEQNLNHDAMYWYRQDPGQGLRLIYYSQIVNDFQKGDIAEGYSVSREKKESFPLTVTSAQKNPTAFYLCASGGPDSNQPQHFGDGTRLSIL.

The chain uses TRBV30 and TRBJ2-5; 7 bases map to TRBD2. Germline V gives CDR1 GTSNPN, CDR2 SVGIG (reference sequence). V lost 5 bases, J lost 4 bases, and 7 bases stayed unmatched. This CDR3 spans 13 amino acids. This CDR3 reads CAWDPQRGETQYF. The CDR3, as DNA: TGTGCCTGGGACCCACAGCGGGGAGAGACCCAGTACTTC.

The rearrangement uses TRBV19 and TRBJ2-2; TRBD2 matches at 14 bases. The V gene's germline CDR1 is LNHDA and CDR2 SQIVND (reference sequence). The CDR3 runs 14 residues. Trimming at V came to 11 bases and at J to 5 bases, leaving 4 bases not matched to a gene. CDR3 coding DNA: TGTGCCGGAGGGACTAGCGGGAGTACCGGGGAGCTGTTTTTT. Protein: CAGGTSGSTGELFF.

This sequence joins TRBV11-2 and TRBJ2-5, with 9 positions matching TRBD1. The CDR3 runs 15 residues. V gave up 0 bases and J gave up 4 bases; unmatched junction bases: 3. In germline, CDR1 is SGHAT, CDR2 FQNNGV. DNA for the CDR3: TGTGCCAGCAGCTTAGACCACAGGGGGCGAGAGACCCAGTACTTC. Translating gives CASSLDHRGRETQYF.

The CDR3 DNA reads TGTGCCAGCTCAACGTTACTAGCGGGGGTTCGGAATACGCAGTATTTT. Translation gives CASSTLLAGVRNTQYF. V is TRBV18 and J is TRBJ2-3; 11 positions agree with TRBD2. Germline CDR1 is KGHSH and CDR2 is LQKENI. The CDR3 consists of 16 residues. Trimming removed 5 bases from V and 7 bases from J; junction bases left unmatched: 11. The entire variable domain, with the rest obtained from reference TRBV18 and TRBJ2-3, is as follows: NAGVMQNPRHLVRRRGQEARLRCSPMKGHSHVYWYRQLPEEGLKFMVYLQKENIIDESGMPKERFSAEFPKEGPSILRIQQVVRGDSAAYFCASSTLLAGVRNTQYFGPGTRLTVL.

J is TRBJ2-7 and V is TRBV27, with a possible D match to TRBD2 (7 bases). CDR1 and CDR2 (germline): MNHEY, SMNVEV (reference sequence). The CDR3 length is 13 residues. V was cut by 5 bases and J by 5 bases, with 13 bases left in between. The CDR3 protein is CASSRPGGNEQYF. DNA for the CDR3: TGTGCCAGCAGTCGTCCGGGGGGCAACGAGCAGTACTTC.

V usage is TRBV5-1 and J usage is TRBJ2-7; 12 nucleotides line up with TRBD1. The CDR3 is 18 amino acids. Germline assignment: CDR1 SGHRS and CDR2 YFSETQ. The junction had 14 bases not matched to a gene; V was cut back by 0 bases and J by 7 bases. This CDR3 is CASSLVGQGAFKAGEQYF. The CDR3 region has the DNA TGCGCCAGCAGCTTGGTGGGACAGGGGGCTTTTAAGGCGGGGGAGCAGTACTTC. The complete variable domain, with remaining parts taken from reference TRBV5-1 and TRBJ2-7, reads KAGVTQTPRYLIKTRGQQVTLSCSPISGHRSVSWYQQTPGQGLQFLFEYFSETQRNKGNFPGRFSGRQFSNSRSEMNVSTLELGDSALYLCASSLVGQGAFKAGEQYFGPGTRLTVT.

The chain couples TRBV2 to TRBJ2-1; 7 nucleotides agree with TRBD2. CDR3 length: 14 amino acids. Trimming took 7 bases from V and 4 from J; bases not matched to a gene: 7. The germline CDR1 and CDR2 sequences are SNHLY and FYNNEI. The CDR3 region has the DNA TGTGCCAGCAATGGACTAGTCCCTTACAATGAGCAGTTCTTC. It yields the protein CASNGLVPYNEQFF.

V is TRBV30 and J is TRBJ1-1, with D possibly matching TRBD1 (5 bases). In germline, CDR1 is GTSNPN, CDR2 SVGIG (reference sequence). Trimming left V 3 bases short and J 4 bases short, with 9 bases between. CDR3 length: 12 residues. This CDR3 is CAWSQGSTEAFF. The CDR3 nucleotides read TGTGCCTGGAGCCAGGGAAGCACTGAAGCTTTCTTT.

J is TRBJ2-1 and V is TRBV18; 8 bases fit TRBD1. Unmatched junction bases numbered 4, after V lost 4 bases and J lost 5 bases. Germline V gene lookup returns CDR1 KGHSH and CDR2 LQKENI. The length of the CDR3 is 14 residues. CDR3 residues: CASSLMDRDNEQFF. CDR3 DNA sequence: TGTGCCAGCTCACTCATGGACAGGGACAATGAGCAGTTCTTC. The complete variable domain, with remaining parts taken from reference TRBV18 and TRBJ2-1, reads NAGVMQNPRHLVRRRGQEARLRCSPMKGHSHVYWYRQLPEEGLKFMVYLQKENIIDESGMPKERFSAEFPKEGPSILRIQQVVRGDSAAYFCASSLMDRDNEQFFGPGTRLTVL.

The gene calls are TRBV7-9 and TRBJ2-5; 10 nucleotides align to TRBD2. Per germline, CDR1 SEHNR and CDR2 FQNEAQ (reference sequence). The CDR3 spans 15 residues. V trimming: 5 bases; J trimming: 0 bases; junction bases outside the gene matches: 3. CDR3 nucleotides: TGTGCCAGCAGCGGGGGACTAGCGAACCAAGAGACCCAGTACTTC. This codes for CASSGGLANQETQYF.

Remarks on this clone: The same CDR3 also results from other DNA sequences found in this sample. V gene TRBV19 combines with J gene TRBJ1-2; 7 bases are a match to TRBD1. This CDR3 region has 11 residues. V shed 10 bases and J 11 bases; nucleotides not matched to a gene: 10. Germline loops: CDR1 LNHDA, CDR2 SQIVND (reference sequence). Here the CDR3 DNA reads TGTGCCACCAGACAGGGAGATGTGTACACCTTC. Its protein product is CATRQGDVYTF. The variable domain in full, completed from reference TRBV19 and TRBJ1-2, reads DGGITQSPKYLFRKEGQNVTLSCEQNLNHDAMYWYRQDPGQGLRLIYYSQIVNDFQKGDIAEGYSVSREKKESFPLTVTSAQKNPTAFYLCATRQGDVYTFGSGTRLTVV.

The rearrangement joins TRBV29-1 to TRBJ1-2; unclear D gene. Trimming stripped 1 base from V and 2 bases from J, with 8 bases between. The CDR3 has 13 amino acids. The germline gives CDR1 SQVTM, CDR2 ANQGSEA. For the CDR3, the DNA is TGCAGCGTTGAAGCCGGGGAAAACTATGGCTACACCTTC. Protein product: CSVEAGENYGYTF.

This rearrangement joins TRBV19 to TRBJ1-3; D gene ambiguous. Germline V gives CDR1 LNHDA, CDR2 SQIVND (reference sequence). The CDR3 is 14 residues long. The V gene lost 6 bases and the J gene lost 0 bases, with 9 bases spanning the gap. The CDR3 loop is CASSLQNSGNTIYF. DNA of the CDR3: TGTGCCAGTAGCTTACAAAACTCTGGAAACACCATATATTTT.

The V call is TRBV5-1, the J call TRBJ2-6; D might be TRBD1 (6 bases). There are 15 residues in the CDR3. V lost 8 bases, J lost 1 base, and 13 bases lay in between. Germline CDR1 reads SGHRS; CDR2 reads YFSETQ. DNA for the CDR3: TGCGCCAGTTACCAGGGGTCTTCTGGGGCCAACGTCCTGACTTTC. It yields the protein CASYQGSSGANVLTF. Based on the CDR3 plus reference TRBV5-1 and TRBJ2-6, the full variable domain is KAGVTQTPRYLIKTRGQQVTLSCSPISGHRSVSWYQQTPGQGLQFLFEYFSETQRNKGNFPGRFSGRQFSNSRSEMNVSTLELGDSALYLCASYQGSSGANVLTFGAGSRLTVL.